This T cell receptor beta chain appears in the sequencing data of a study of T and B cells in COVID-19 patients. Study-wide context: COVID-19 patients gave peripheral blood either during active infection or after recovery. Critical illness requiring mechanical ventilation or extracorporeal membrane oxygenation affected about 55% of the roughly 20 active-infection patients.

TRB rearrangements were amplified by multiplex PCR with BIOMED2 TRB-A/B primers. MiXCR, run by TCRdb on the multiplex PCR reads, gives a single entry per CDR3 protein. The sample consists of 7,000 to 8,500 distinct CDR3 sequences, over 20% of them appearing once. Each TRB amplification used about 220-500 ng of genomic DNA from blood. Whole-study results and caveats: Patients with COVID-19 reportedly showed strongly skewed T cell receptor beta variable and joining gene usage.

This CDR3 has 15 amino acids. The ends lost 5 bases at V and 8 bases at J; junction bases unmatched: 9. Germline V CDR1 and CDR2: LGHNT, FRNRAP. As regards this clonotype: Its matching antigen is unknown.

Sequencing was performed on blood. The TCR sequence derives from a human donor who had recovered from COVID-19. The J gene is TRBJ2-1, the V gene TRBV12-5, with 10 bases identical to TRBD1. CDR3 sequence: CASGISGTGADEQFF. The DNA for the CDR3 is TGTGCTAGTGGTATATCCGGGACAGGGGCCGATGAGCAGTTCTTC.